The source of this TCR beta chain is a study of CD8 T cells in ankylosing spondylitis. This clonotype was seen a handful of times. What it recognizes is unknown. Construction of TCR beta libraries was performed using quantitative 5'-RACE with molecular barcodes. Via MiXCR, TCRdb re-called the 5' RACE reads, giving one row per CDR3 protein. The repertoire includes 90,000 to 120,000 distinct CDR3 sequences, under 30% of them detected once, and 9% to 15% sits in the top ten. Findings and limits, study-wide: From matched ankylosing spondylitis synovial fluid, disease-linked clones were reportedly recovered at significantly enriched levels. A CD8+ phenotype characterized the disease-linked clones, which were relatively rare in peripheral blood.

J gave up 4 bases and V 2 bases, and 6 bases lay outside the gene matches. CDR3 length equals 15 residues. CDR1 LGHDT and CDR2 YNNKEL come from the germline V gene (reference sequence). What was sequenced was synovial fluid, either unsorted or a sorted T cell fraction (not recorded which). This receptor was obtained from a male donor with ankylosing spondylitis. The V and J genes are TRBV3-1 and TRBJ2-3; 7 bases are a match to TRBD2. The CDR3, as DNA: TGTGCCAGCAGCCAACGTCAGGGAGGGTCAGATACGCAGTATTTT. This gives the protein CASSQRQGGSDTQYF.